This record concerns one T cell receptor (beta chain) sequence. Its specificity is unknown. This CDR3 has 12 residues. Per germline, CDR1 SQVTM and CDR2 ANQGSEA. With 4 bases removed from V and 6 bases from J, the gap between germline ends came to 9 bases. MiXCR, run by TCRdb on the RT-PCR reads, gives a single entry per CDR3 protein. The data show 450,000 to 700,000 distinct CDR3 sequences, with 13% to 15% seen just once and roughly 11% held by the top ten. The entry originates in a study of response to subunit inactivated influenza vaccine. Study results and caveats: Seasonal influenza vaccination, on each occasion, was suggested by the authors to recruit few new T cells.

Material: PBMCs from blood, obtained 11 to 12 days after vaccination. The genes are TRBV29-1 and TRBJ2-2, with no clear D. This clonotype was obtained from a man aged 45 to 65 who received an inactivated influenza vaccine. CDR3 bases: TGCAGCGTTGGTCGTGGGGCCGGGGAGCTGTTTTTT. This gives the protein CSVGRGAGELFF.